The 8 T cell receptor beta chains below all came from one sample that was sequenced in a study of blood T cell repertoires in COVID-19. The assay was immunoSEQ multiplex PCR, and TCRdb's table has in-frame clones only and misses some. The sample yields some 54,000 clones, over 75% seen once. The sample consisted of peripheral blood. All receptors derive from a man aged 65-85 years with active COVID-19.

V and J are TRBV3-1 (or the pseudogene TRBV3-2) and TRBJ1-3; 7 bases are shared with TRBD1. The CDR3 consists of 17 residues. The germline CDR1 and CDR2 sequences are LGHDT and YNNKEL (reference sequence). V trimming: 5 bases; J trimming: 1 base; junction bases outside the gene matches: 11. The CDR3 DNA is TGTGCCAGCAGCTCTGAAGGGGACAGAGAGTCTGGAAACACCATATATTTT. The encoded protein is CASSSEGDRESGNTIYF.

This sequence joins TRBV9 and TRBJ2-3, with 8 positions matching TRBD2. The V segment lost 2 bases and the J segment 0 bases; nucleotides outside the gene matches: 5. CDR1 is SGDLS, CDR2 YYNGEE, per germline. The CDR3 sequence is 16 residues long. CDR3 in DNA: TGTGCCAGCAGCGTCCAAGCGGGGGATAGCACAGATACGCAGTATTTT. Amino acid sequence: CASSVQAGDSTDTQYF.

This clone has just one count. V is TRBV4-3 and J is TRBJ2-5, with TRBD1 matching over 10 bases. The CDR3 is made up of 15 amino acids. From germline, CDR1 is LGHNA and CDR2 YSLEER. The junction had 4 bases not matched to a gene; V was cut back by 1 base and J by 5 bases. Written as DNA, the CDR3 is TGCGCCAGCAGCCAAGGACAGGGGGCGTTGGAGACCCAGTACTTC. Its protein is CASSQGQGALETQYF.

The rearrangement joins TRBV5-1 to TRBJ2-1; 11 bases match TRBD2. Germline CDR1 SGHRS, CDR2 YFSETQ. The CDR3 has 14 residues. The V segment lost 6 bases and the J segment 10 bases; nucleotides outside the gene matches: 9. Written as DNA, the CDR3 is TGCGCCAGCACCCCGACTAGCGGGGCTGAGGAGCAGTTCTTC. As protein: CASTPTSGAEEQFF.

V usage is TRBV10-3 and J usage is TRBJ2-1, with a weak D call TRBD2 (5 bases). Trimming removed 5 bases at V and 6 bases at J, with 23 bases between. CDR3 size: 17 residues. The germline V gene encodes CDR1 ENHRY and CDR2 SYGVKD. CDR3 protein: CAISQTLQRFTGNEQFF. The CDR3 DNA reads TGTGCCATCAGTCAAACATTACAGCGGTTTACGGGCAATGAGCAGTTCTTC.

The rearrangement joins TRBV3-1 (or the pseudogene TRBV3-2) to TRBJ2-7, with TRBD1 matching 7 bases. The germline gives CDR1 LGHDT, CDR2 YNNKEL (reference sequence). With V trimmed by 2 bases and J by 6 bases, 7 bases remained unmatched. The length of the CDR3 is 14 residues. The CDR3 nucleotides read TGTGCCAGCAGCCAATCGGGACAGAGAGGCGAGCAGTACTTC. Its protein is CASSQSGQRGEQYF.

This clone was observed once. The J gene is TRBJ1-5, the V gene TRBV9, with D maybe TRBD1 (6 bases). The CDR3 runs to 15 residues. Germline assignment: CDR1 SGDLS and CDR2 YYNGEE. The ends were cut back, 0 bases at V and 3 bases at J, with 10 bases in the middle. CDR3 bases: TGTGCCAGCAGCGTAGATGGACAGATCAATCAGCCCCAGCATTTT. Amino acid sequence: CASSVDGQINQPQHF.

V and J are TRBV4-2 and TRBJ2-3; D is possibly TRBD2 (5 bases). This CDR3 comprises 16 residues. The germline V and J ends were trimmed by 1 base and 1 base, with 12 bases remaining between them. Germline V gives CDR1 LGHNA, CDR2 YNFKEQ. The CDR3 loop is CASSQGTRWGTDTQYF. As DNA, the CDR3 is TGTGCCAGCAGCCAAGGTACTAGATGGGGCACAGATACGCAGTATTTT.